This T cell receptor (beta chain) was observed in a study of T-cell memory formation after mild COVID-19. Study-wide points: Confirmation was lacking for SARS-CoV-2 specificity of second-wave clones that peaked on day 37.

Turning to this clonotype: Its antigen is undetermined.

Sample barcodes and UMIs were carried by the TCR alpha and TCR beta cDNA libraries that 5'RACE generated with constant-segment primers. TCRdb reprocessed the 5' RACE reads with MiXCR, giving one entry per CDR3 protein. The data show around 370,000 distinct CDR3 sequences, around 20% seen once. The germline CDR1 and CDR2 sequences are MNHEY and SVGAGI. Trimming at V came to 4 bases and at J to 2 bases, leaving 7 bases not matched to a gene. CDR3 length: 16 amino acids. This receptor was obtained from an adult woman who had mild COVID-19 (a few samples of this study predate the infection). Cell type and time point are not known. Sequenced: PBMCs or a T cell subset sorted from them (not recorded which). This rearrangement joins TRBV6-5 to TRBJ2-3; 9 positions match TRBD2. The CDR3 bases are TGTGCCAGCAGTTCCCGACTAGCGGAAACCACAGATACGCAGTATTTT. It codes for CASSSRLAETTDTQYF.